This is a list of T cell receptor beta chains from one sample in a study of T cells in tumors after PD-1 blockade. Sequencing used immunoSEQ multiplex PCR; TCRdb keeps in-frame clones, though not all of them. The top ten hold 13% of the sample, which has roughly 60,000 clones, over 75% seen once. Material: PBMCs, obtained before anti-PD-1 treatment. These receptors were taken from a human donor with basal cell carcinoma. CDR3s include the opening cysteine and the closing phenylalanine or tryptophan. D genes are given only for firm matches. Clone size, where shown, is once, few, many, or a class for clones that have expanded.

>TRBJ2-5|few|NA|TRBV15
CATSREAPIERQARETQYF
TGTGCCACCAGCAGAGAAGCCCCCATAGAGCGGCAGGCTCGAGAGACCCAGTACTTC
>TRBJ2-3|NA|NA|TRBV12-3/TRBV12-4
CASSLRGLTQYF
TGTGCCAGCAGTTTGCGGGGGCTTACGCAGTATTTT
>TRBJ2-4|NA|NA|TRBV6-2/TRBV6-3
CASSQVGIAKNIQYF
TGTGCCAGCAGCCAAGTCGGGATAGCCAAAAACATTCAGTACTTC
>TRBJ2-7|NA|TRBD2|TRBV7-2
CASSSRTRAGYEQYF
TGTGCCAGCAGCTCCCGGACTAGAGCGGGATACGAGCAGTACTTC
>TRBJ1-1|NA|TRBD1|TRBV29-1
CSVDATGGFTEAFF
TGCAGCGTTGATGCTACAGGGGGCTTTACTGAAGCTTTCTTT
>TRBJ1-1|NA|TRBD1|TRBV5-6
CASSARQGLANTEAFF
TGTGCCAGCAGTGCCCGACAGGGTCTTGCGAACACTGAAGCTTTCTTT
>TRBJ1-2|NA|NA|TRBV12-3/TRBV12-4
CASSYTGSGYTF
TGTGCCAGCAGTTACACAGGATCTGGCTACACCTTC
>TRBJ1-1|NA|NA|TRBV3-1/TRBV3-2
CASSFGDYTEAFF
TGTGCCAGCAGCTTCGGGGATTACACTGAAGCTTTCTTT
>TRBJ1-2|NA|NA|TRBV5-4
CASSLEGGRTNYGYTF
TGTGCCAGCAGCTTGGAGGGTGGCAGAACTAACTATGGCTACACCTTC
>TRBJ2-5|NA|NA|TRBV18
CASSPRAGGAETQYF
TGTGCCAGCTCACCGAGGGCTGGGGGCGCGGAGACCCAGTACTTC
>TRBJ1-1|NA|NA|TRBV3-1/TRBV3-2
CASSDTGTSNTEAFF
TGTGCCAGCAGCGACACCGGGACATCGAACACTGAAGCTTTCTTT
>TRBJ1-4|NA|TRBD1|TRBV18
CASSPSGTARNEKLFF
TGTGCCAGCTCACCATCCGGGACAGCTCGGAATGAAAAACTGTTTTTT
>TRBJ2-2|NA|NA|TRBV4-2
CASSQGGASTGELFF
TGTGCCAGCAGCCAAGGGGGGGCCAGCACCGGGGAGCTGTTTTTT
>TRBJ2-1|NA|TRBD1|TRBV5-4
CASSLGAGGRNEQFF
TGTGCCAGCAGCTTGGGGGCAGGGGGCAGGAATGAGCAGTTCTTC
>TRBJ1-1|NA|TRBD1|TRBV5-4
CAYTGQGAVVTEAFF
TGTGCCTACACTGGACAGGGGGCGGTTGTCACTGAAGCTTTCTTT
>TRBJ1-4|NA|NA|TRBV13
CASSSAGTLRRSNEKLFF
TGTGCCAGCAGCTCAGCCGGGACATTGCGAAGATCTAATGAAAAACTGTTTTTT